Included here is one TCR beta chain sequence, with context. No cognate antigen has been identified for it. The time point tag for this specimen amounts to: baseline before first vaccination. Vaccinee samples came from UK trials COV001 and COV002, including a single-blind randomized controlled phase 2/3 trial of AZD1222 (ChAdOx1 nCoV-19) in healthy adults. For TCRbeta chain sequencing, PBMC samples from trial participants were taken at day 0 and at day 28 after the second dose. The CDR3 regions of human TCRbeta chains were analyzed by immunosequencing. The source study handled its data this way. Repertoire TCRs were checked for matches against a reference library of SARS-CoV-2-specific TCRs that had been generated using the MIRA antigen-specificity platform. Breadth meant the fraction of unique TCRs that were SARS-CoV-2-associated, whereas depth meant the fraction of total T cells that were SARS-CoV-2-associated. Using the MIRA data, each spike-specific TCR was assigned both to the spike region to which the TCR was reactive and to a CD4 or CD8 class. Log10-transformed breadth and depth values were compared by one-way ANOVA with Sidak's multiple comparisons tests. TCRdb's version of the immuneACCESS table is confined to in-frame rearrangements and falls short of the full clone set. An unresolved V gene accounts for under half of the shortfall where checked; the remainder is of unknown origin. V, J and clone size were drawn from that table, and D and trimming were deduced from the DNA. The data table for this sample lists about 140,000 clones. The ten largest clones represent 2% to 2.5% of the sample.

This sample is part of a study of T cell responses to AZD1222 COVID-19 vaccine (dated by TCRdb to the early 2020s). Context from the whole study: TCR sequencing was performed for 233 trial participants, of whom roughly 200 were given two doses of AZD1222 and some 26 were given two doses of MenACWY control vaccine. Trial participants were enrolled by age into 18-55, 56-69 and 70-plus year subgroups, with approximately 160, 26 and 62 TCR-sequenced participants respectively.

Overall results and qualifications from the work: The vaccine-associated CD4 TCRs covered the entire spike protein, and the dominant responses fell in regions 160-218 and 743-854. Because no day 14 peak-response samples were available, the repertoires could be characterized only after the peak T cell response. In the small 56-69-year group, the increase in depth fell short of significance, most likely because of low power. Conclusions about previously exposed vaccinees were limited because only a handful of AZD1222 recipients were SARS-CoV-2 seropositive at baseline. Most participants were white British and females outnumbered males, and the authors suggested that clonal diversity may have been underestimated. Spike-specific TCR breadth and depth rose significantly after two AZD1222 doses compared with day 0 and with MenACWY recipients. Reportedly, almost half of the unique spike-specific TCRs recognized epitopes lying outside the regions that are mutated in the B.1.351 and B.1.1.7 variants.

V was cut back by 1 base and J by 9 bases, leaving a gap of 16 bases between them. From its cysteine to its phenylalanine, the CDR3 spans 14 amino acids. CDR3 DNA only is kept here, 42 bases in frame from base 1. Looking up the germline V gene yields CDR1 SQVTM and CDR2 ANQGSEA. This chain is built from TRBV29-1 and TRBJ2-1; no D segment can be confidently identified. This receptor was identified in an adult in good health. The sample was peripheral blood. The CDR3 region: CSVEGARVSGEQFF. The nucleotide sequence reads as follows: TGCAGCGTTGAAGGGGCGCGAGTGTCAGGTGAGCAGTTCTTC.